One and the same sample provided the 12 T cell receptor beta chains below, sequenced in a study of a mutant IDH1 vaccine in newly diagnosed glioma. Assay: immunoSEQ multiplex PCR; the TCRdb copy retains only in-frame clones and omits some. This table holds 95,000 to 100,000 clones, approximately 90% found once. The time point was: baseline, week 1 (first vaccination visit). The treatment: pre-vaccination baseline after standard-of-care therapy. The sample here was PBMCs, taken from a glioma patient treated with radiotherapy, temozolomide or both. Receptor source: a woman in her fifties or sixties with glioma.

This sequence joins TRBV30 and TRBJ1-1; D remains ambiguous. Per the germline V gene, CDR1 is GTSNPN and CDR2 is SVGIG (reference sequence). This CDR3 region has 15 residues. The V end lost 0 bases, the J end lost 1 base, and 12 bases lay between the germline ends. CDR3 bases: TGTGCCTGGAGTGTACTGACTTGGGGGAACACTGAAGCTTTCTTT. Translating gives CAWSVLTWGNTEAFF.

The chain is built from TRBV7-9 and TRBJ1-3; 7 positions agree with TRBD1. This CDR3 comprises 15 residues. The J segment lost 4 bases and the V segment lost 5 bases, leaving 8 bases of the junction unmatched. The germline CDR1 and CDR2 sequences are SEHNR and FQNEAQ (reference sequence). The CDR3 nucleotides are TGTGCCAGCAGCGGGGACAGAATCTCCGGAAACACCATATATTTT. Its protein product is CASSGDRISGNTIYF.

V is TRBV30 and J is TRBJ2-5, with 8 bases matching TRBD2. This CDR3 region has 13 residues. Trimming cost V 2 bases and J 3 bases; bases outside gene matches: 2. Germline V CDR1 and CDR2: GTSNPN, SVGIG (reference sequence). CDR3 sequence (DNA): TGTGCCTGGAGTAAGACTAGCGAAGAGACCCAGTACTTC. Translated: CAWSKTSEETQYF.

The chain links TRBV6-6 to TRBJ2-7; no firm D call. Per the germline V gene, CDR1 is MNHNY and CDR2 is SVGAGI (reference sequence). This CDR3 is 14 amino acids long. V lost 1 base and J lost 2, with 9 bases in between. The CDR3 sequence is CASSYFLGAYEQYF. The DNA of the CDR3 is TGTGCCAGCAGTTACTTCCTTGGTGCCTACGAGCAGTACTTC.

The chain employs TRBV29-1 and TRBJ2-7; 8 nucleotides align to TRBD1. Germline loops: CDR1 SQVTM, CDR2 ANQGSEA. This CDR3 region has 15 residues. V dropped 3 bases and J dropped 6; count of bases not matched to a gene: 13. The CDR3 is CSVEVYRQGTAEQYF. DNA of the CDR3: TGCAGCGTTGAGGTTTACCGACAGGGGACGGCCGAGCAGTACTTC.

The genes are TRBV6-5 and TRBJ2-3; unclear D gene. Trimming removed 3 bases at V and 0 bases at J, with 7 bases between. The CDR3 is 14 amino acids. Germline CDR1 and CDR2: MNHEY and SVGAGI. CDR3 DNA sequence: TGTGCCAGCAGTTATAGTAGGAGCACAGATACGCAGTATTTT. Its translation: CASSYSRSTDTQYF.

The CDR3 region is CASRGEGPGELFF. The DNA of the CDR3 is TGTGCCAGCAGAGGCGAAGGGCCCGGGGAGCTGTTTTTT. This sequence joins TRBV6-4 and TRBJ2-2, with no clear D. This CDR3 is built from 13 residues. The V end was cut by 6 bases, the J end by 6 bases, with 11 bases between. Looked up from germline, CDR1 is MRHNA and CDR2 is SNTAGT.

This chain uses TRBV4-1 with TRBJ2-2; D ambiguous. There are 13 residues in the CDR3. The V end lost 0 bases, the J end lost 10 bases, and 9 bases lay between the germline ends. CDR1 is MGHRA and CDR2 is YSYEKL in the germline V gene. The CDR3 DNA follows: TGCGCCAGCAGCCAAGACTCGGGTCTGGAGCTGTTTTTT. This translates into CASSQDSGLELFF.

The chain uses TRBV2 and TRBJ2-1, with 9 bases that match TRBD2. Germline CDR1 is SNHLY and CDR2 is FYNNEI. V was pared by 3 bases and J by 8 bases, with 8 bases of the junction left unmatched. The CDR3 runs 15 residues. This CDR3 reads CASSDPAGGIYEQFF. CDR3 nucleotides: TGTGCCAGCAGTGATCCAGCGGGAGGCATCTATGAGCAGTTCTTC.

V and J are TRBV9 and TRBJ2-3, with TRBD2 matching 11 bases. The CDR3 covers 17 residues. Trimming removed 0 bases from V and 0 bases from J; junction bases left unmatched: 3. Germline V lookup: CDR1 SGDLS, CDR2 YYNGEE. CDR3: CASSVGLAGTSTDTQYF. CDR3 nucleotides: TGTGCCAGCAGCGTAGGACTAGCGGGGACGAGCACAGATACGCAGTATTTT.

V is TRBV2 and J is TRBJ1-1; D unclear. CDR1 and CDR2 (germline): SNHLY, FYNNEI. The V end lost 6 bases, the J end lost 0 bases, and 11 bases lay between the germline ends. The CDR3 is 14 amino acids. The chain's CDR3 is CASSLSALNTEAFF. DNA of the CDR3: TGTGCCAGCAGCCTGTCCGCGTTGAACACTGAAGCTTTCTTT. The variable domain in full, completed from reference TRBV2 and TRBJ1-1, reads EPEVTQTPSHQVTQMGQEVILRCVPISNHLYFYWYRQILGQKVEFLVSFYNNEISEKSEIFDDQFSVERPDGSNFTLKIRSTKLEDSAMYFCASSLSALNTEAFFGQGTRLTVV.

The rearrangement joins TRBV5-1 to TRBJ2-5; 10 bases align to TRBD2. The V gene end was trimmed by 3 bases and the J gene end by 6 bases; junction bases not matched to a gene: 5. Germline assignment: CDR1 SGHRS and CDR2 YFSETQ. CDR3 length: 14 amino acids. DNA for the CDR3: TGCGCCAGCAGCTCCTTAGCGGGAGGTCAGACCCAGTACTTC. Translated: CASSSLAGGQTQYF. The whole variable domain, filled in from reference TRBV5-1 and TRBJ2-5, reads KAGVTQTPRYLIKTRGQQVTLSCSPISGHRSVSWYQQTPGQGLQFLFEYFSETQRNKGNFPGRFSGRQFSNSRSEMNVSTLELGDSALYLCASSSLAGGQTQYFGPGTRLLVL.